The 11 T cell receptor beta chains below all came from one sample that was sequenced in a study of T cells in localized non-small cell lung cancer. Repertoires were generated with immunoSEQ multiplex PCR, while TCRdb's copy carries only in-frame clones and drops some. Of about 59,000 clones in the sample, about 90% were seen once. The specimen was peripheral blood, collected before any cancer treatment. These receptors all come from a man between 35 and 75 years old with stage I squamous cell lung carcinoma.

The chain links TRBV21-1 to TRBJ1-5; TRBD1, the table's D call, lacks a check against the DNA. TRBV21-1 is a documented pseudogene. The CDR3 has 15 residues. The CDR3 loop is CASSKCAGPNQPQHF. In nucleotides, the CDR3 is TGTGCCAGCAGCAAATGCGCAGGGCCAAATCAGCCCCAGCATTTT.

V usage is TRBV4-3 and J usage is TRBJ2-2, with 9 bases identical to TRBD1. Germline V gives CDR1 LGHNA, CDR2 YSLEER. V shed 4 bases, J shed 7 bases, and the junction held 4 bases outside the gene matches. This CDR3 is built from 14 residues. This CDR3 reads CASSPRQGDGELFF. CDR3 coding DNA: TGCGCCAGCAGCCCCAGACAGGGGGACGGGGAGCTGTTTTTT.

CDR3 in DNA: TGTGCCAGCAGCCCGAGACAGCTAGGTGGGATTGGCTACACCTTC. Amino acids: CASSPRQLGGIGYTF. The V and J genes are TRBV7-2 and TRBJ1-2, with a tentative D call TRBD1 (5 bases). Trimming took 5 bases from V and 7 from J, leaving 20 bases between them. The CDR3 runs to 15 residues. Germline assignment: CDR1 SGHTA and CDR2 FQGNSA.

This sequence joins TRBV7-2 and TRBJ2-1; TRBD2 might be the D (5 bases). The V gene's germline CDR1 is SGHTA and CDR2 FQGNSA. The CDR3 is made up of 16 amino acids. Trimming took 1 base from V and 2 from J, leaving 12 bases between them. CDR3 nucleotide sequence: TGTGCCAGCAGCTTAGTAGGTGGGAGTACCTACAATGAGCAGTTCTTC. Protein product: CASSLVGGSTYNEQFF. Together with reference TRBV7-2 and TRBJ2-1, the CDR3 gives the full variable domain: GAGVSQSPSNKVTEKGKDVELRCDPISGHTALYWYRQSLGQGLEFLIYFQGNSAPDKSGLPSDRFSAERTGGSVSTLTIQRTQQEDSAVYLCASSLVGGSTYNEQFFGPGTRLTVL.

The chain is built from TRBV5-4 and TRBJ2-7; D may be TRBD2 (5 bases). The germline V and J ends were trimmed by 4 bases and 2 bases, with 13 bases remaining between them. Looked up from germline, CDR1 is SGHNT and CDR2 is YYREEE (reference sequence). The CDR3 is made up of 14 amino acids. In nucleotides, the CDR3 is TGTGCCAGCAGCCCACCGGAGGCGGCCTACGAGCAGTACTTC. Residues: CASSPPEAAYEQYF.

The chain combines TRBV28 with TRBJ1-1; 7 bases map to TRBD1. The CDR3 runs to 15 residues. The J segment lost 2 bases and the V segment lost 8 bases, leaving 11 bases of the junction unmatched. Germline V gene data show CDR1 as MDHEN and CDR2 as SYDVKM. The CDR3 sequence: CASYGTASTNTEAFF. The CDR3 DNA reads TGTGCCAGCTATGGGACAGCTTCAACCAACACTGAAGCTTTCTTT. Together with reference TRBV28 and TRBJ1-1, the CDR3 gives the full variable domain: DVKVTQSSRYLVKRTGEKVFLECVQDMDHENMFWYRQDPGLGLRLIYFSYDVKMKEKGDIPEGYSVSREKKERFSLILESASTNQTSMYLCASYGTASTNTEAFFGQGTRLTVV.

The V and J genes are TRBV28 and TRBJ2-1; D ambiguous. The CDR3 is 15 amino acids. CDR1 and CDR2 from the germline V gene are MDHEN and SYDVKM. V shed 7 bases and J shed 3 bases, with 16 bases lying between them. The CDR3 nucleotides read TGTGCCAGCACTCCTTCGGACGGCATCTACAATGAGCAGTTCTTC. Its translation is CASTPSDGIYNEQFF. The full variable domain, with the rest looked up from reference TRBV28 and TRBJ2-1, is DVKVTQSSRYLVKRTGEKVFLECVQDMDHENMFWYRQDPGLGLRLIYFSYDVKMKEKGDIPEGYSVSREKKERFSLILESASTNQTSMYLCASTPSDGIYNEQFFGPGTRLTVL.

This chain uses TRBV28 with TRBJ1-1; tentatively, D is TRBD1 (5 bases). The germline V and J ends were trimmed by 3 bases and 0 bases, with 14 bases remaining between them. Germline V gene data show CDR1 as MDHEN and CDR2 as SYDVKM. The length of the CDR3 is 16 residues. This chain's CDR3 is CASSFGHLLLNTEAFF. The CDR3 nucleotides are TGTGCCAGCAGTTTCGGACATCTACTCTTGAACACTGAAGCTTTCTTT.

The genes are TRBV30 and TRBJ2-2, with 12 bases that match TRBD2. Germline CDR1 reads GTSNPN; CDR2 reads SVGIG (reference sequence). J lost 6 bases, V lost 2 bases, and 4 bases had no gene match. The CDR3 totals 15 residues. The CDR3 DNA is TGTGCCTGGAGTCCGGGACTAGCGGGCGCCGGGGAGCTGTTTTTT. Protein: CAWSPGLAGAGELFF.

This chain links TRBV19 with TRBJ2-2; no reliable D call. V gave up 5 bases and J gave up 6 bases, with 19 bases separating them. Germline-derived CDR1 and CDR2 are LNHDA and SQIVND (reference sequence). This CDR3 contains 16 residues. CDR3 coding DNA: TGTGCCAGTAGTTCTCTCCGACTCAATGGAGCCGGGGAGCTGTTTTTT. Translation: CASSSLRLNGAGELFF.

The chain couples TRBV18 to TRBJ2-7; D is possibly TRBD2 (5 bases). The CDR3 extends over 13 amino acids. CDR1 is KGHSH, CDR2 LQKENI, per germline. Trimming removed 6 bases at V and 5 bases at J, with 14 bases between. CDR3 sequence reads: CASSLFGVNEQYF. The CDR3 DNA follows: TGTGCCAGCTCCCTCTTCGGGGTGAACGAGCAGTACTTC.